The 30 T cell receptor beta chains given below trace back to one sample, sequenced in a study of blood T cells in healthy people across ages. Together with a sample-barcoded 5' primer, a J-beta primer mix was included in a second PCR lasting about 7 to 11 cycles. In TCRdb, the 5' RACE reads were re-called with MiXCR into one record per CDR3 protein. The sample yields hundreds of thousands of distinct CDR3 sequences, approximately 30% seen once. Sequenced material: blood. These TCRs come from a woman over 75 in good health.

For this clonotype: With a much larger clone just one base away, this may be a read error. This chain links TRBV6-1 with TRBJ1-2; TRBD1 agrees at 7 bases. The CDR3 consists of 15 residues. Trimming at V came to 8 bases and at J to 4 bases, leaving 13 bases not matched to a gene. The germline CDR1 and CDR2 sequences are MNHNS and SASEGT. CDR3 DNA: TGTGCCAGCGTTGGTAACCACGGGACAGCCTATGGCTACACCTTC. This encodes CASVGNHGTAYGYTF.

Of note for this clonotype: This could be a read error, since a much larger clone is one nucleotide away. CDR3 loop: CASRLDRAYNEQYF. CDR3 nucleotides: TGTGCCAGCAGGTTGGACAGGGCCTACAATGAGCAGTACTTC. The gene calls are TRBV27 and TRBJ2-7, with 8 bases identical to TRBD1. Trimming removed 6 bases from V and 7 bases from J; junction bases left unmatched: 11. This CDR3 is built from 14 residues. The germline gives CDR1 MNHEY, CDR2 SMNVEV (reference sequence).

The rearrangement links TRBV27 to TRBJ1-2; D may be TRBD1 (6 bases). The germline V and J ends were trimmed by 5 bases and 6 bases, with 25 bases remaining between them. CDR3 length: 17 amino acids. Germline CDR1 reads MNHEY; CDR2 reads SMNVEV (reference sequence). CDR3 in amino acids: CASSLWGQGSARDGYTF. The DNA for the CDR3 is TGTGCCAGCAGTCTCTGGGGGCAGGGATCGGCGCGGGATGGCTACACCTTC.

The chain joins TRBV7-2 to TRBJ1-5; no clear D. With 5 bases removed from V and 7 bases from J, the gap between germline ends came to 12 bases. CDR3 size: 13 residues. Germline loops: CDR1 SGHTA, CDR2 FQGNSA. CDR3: CASSPGYKQPQHF. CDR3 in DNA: TGTGCCAGCAGCCCGGGTTACAAGCAGCCCCAGCATTTT.

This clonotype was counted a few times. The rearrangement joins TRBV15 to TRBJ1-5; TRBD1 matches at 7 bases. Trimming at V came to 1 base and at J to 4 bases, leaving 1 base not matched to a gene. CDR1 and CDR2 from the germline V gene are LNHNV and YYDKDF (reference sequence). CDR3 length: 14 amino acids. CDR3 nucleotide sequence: TGTGCCACCAGCAGAGCGACAGGGAATCAGCCCCAGCATTTT. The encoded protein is CATSRATGNQPQHF.

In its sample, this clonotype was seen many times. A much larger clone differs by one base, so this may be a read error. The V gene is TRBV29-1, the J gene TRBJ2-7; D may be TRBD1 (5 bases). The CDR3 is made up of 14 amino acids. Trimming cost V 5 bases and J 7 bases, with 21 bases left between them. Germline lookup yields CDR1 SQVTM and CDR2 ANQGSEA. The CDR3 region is CSVPIQTDDNEQYF. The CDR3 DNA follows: TGCAGCGTTCCTATCCAGACAGATGACAATGAGCAGTACTTC.

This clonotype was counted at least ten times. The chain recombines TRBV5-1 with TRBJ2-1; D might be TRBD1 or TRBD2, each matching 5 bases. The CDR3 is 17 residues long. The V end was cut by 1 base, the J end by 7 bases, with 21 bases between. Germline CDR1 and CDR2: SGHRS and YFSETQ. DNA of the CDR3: TGCGCCAGCAGCTTGTCTAGGGCCGGGACGCTGTTGAATGAGCAGTTCTTC. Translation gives CASSLSRAGTLLNEQFF.

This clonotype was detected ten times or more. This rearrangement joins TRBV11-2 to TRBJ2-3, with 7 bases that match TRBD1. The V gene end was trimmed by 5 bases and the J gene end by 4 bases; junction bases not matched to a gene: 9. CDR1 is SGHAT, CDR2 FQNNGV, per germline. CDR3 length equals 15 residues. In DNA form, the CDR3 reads TGTGCCAGCAGCGGAAGGGGGCCATCGGCAGATACGCAGTATTTT. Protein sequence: CASSGRGPSADTQYF.

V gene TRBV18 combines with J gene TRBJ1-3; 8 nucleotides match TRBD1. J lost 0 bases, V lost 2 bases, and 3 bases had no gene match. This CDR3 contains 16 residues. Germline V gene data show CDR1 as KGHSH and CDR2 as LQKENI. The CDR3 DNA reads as TGTGCCAGCTCACCAGGGACAGGCTTCTCTGGAAACACCATATATTTT. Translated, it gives CASSPGTGFSGNTIYF.

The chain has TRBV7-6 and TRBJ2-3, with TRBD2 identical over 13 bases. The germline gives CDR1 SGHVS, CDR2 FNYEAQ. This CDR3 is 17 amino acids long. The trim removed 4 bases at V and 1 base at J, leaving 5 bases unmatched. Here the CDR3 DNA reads TGTGCCAGCAGCTCCACTAGCGGGGGGGTTGGCACAGATACGCAGTATTTT. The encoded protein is CASSSTSGGVGTDTQYF.

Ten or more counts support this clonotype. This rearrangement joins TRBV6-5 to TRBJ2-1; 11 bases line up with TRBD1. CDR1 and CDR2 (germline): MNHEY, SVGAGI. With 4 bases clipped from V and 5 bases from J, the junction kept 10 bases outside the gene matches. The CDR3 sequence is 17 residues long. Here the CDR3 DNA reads TGTGCCAGCAGTTCGACCCTGGGACAGGGGGGAGACAATGAGCAGTTCTTC. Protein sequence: CASSSTLGQGGDNEQFF.

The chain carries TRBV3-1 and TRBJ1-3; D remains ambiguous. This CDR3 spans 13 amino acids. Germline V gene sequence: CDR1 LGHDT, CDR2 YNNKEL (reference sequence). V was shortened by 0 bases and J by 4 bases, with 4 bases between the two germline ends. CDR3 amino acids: CASSQDPGNTIYF. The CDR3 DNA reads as TGTGCCAGCAGCCAAGATCCAGGAAACACCATATATTTT.

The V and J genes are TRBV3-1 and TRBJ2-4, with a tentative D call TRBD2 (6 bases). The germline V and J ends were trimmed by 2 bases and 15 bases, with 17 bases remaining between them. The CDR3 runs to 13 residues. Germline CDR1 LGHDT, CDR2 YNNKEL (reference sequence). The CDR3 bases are TGTGCCAGCAGCCAAAGGGGCCGGGACTCCCCGTACTTC. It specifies CASSQRGRDSPYF.

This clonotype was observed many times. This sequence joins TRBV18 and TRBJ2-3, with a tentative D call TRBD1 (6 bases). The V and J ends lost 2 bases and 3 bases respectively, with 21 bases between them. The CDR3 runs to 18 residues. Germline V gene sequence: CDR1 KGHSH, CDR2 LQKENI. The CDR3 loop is CASSPLPIMGARTDTQYF. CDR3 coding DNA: TGTGCCAGCTCACCATTACCCATCATGGGGGCTCGAACAGATACGCAGTATTTT.

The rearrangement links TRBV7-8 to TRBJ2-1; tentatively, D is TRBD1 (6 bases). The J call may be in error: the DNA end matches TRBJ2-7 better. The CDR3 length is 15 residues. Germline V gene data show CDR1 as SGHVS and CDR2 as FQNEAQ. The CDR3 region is CASSSKQGMDNEQYF. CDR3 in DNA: TGTGCCAGCAGCTCGAAACAGGGAATGGACAATGAGCAGTACTTC.

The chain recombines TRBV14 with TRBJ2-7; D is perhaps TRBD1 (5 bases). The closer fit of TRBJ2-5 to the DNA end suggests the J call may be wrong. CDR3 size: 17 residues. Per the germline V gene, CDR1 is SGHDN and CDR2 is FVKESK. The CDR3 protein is CASSQDSLTSKGETQYF. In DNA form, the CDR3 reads TGTGCCAGCAGCCAAGACTCCCTTACCTCCAAGGGGGAGACCCAGTACTTC.

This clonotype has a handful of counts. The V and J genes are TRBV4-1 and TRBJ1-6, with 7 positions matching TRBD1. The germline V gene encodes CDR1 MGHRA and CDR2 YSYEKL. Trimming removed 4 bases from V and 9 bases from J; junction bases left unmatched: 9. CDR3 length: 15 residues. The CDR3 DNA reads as TGCGCCAGCAGCCCCTCGACAGGGTTAATTTCACCCCTCCACTTT. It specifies CASSPSTGLISPLHF.

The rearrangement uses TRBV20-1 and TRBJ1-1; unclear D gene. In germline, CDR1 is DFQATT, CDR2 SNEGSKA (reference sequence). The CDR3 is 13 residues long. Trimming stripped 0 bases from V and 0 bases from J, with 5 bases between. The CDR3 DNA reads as TGCAGTGCTAGAGAACAACTGAACACTGAAGCTTTCTTT. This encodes CSAREQLNTEAFF.

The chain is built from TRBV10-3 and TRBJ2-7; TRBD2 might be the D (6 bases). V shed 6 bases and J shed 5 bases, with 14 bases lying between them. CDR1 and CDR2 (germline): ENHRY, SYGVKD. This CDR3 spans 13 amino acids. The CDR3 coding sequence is TGTGCCATCAGGGAGGGGCGTTACGACGAGCAGTACTTC. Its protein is CAIREGRYDEQYF.

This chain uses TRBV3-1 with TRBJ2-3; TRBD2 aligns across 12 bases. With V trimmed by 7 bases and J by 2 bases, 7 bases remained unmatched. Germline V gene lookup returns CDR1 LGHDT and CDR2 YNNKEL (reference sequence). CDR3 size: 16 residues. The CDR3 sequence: CASTRTSGILTDTQYF. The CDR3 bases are TGTGCCAGCACCCGGACTAGCGGGATCCTCACAGATACGCAGTATTTT.

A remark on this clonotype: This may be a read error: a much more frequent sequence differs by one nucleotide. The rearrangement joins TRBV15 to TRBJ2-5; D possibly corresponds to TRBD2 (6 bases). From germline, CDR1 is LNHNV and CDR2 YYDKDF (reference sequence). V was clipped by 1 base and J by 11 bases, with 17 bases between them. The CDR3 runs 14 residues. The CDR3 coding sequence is TGTGCCACCAGCAGAGGAGGCAGGGAGGCTGAGCAGTACTTC. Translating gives CATSRGGREAEQYF.

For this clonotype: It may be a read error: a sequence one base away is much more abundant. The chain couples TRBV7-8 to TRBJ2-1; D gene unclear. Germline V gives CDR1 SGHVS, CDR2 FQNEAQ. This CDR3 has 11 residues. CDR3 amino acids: CAGSPDITQFF. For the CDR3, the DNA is TGTGCCGGCAGCCCCGACATTACGCAGTTCTTC.

The CDR3 region has the DNA TGCGCCAGCAGCAAACAGGAGCGCACAGATACGCAGTATTTT. Its translation is CASSKQERTDTQYF. This chain links TRBV5-1 with TRBJ2-3, with D possibly TRBD1 on 5 matching bases. V lost 4 bases and J 1 base, leaving 10 bases between the germline ends. This CDR3 comprises 14 residues. Germline values: CDR1 SGHRS, CDR2 YFSETQ.

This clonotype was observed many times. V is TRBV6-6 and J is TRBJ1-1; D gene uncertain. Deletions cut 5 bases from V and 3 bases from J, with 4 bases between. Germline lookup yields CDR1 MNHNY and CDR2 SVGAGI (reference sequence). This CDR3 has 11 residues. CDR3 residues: CASSTDTEAFF. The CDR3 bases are TGTGCCAGCAGTACTGACACTGAAGCTTTCTTT.

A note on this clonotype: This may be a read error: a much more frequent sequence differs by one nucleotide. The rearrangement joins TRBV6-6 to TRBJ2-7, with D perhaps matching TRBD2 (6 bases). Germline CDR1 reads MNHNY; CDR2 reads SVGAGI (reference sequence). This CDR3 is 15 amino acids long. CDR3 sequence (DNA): TGTGCCAGCGGTTACTTGGAGGGTGATCGCTACGAGCAGTACTTC. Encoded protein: CASGYLEGDRYEQYF.

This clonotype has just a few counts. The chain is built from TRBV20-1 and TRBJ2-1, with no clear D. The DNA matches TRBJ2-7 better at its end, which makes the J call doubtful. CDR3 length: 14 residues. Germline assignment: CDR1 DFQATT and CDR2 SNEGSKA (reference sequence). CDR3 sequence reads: CSAREPRPYNEQYF. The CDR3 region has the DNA TGCAGTGCTAGAGAGCCGAGACCCTACAATGAGCAGTACTTC.

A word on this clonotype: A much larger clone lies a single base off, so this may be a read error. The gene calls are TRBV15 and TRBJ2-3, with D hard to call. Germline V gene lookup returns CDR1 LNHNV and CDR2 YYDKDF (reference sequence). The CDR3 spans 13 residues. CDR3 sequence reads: CGTASPNTDTQYF. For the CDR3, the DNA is TGTGGCACCGCTTCTCCCAACACAGATACGCAGTATTTT. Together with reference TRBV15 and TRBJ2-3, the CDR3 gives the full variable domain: DAMVIQNPRYQVTQFGKPVTLSCSQTLNHNVMYWYQQKSSQAPKLLFHYYDKDFNNEADTPDNFQSRRPNTSFCFLDIRSPGLGDTAMYLCGTASPNTDTQYFGPGTRLTVL.

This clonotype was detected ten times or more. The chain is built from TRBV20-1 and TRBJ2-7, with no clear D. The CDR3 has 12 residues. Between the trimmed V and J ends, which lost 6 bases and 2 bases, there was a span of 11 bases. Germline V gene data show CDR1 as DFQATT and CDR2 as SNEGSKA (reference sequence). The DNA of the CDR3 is TGCAGTGCCCTGTTACCTACCTACGAGCAGTACTTC. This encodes CSALLPTYEQYF.

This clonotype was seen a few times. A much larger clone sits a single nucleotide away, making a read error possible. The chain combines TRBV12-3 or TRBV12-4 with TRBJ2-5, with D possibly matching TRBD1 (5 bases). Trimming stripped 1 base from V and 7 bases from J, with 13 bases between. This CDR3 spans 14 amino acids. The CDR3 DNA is TGTGCCAGCAGTTTAGGGCAGGGCGCTCCGACCCAGTACTTC. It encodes CASSLGQGAPTQYF.

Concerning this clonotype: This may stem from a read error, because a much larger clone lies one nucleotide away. This CDR3 reads CASSYGQANTEAFF. The CDR3 bases are TGCGCCAGCAGCTACGGACAGGCGAACACTGAAGCTTTCTTT. The chain is built from TRBV4-3 and TRBJ1-1; 7 nucleotides agree with TRBD1. Trimming took 5 bases from V and 1 from J; bases not matched to a gene: 4. This CDR3 is 14 amino acids long. Germline values: CDR1 LGHNA, CDR2 YSLEER.